The clone carrying this TCR beta chain has a handful of counts. Per the germline V gene, CDR1 is SGHTS and CDR2 is YDEGEE. Unmatched junction bases numbered 6, after V lost 3 bases and J lost 0 bases. The CDR3 has 16 residues. In the original workflow: Amplification of reference gene primers provided the estimated nucleated cell counts. TCRdb's copy holds only in-frame clones and misses some; the assay was immunoSEQ multiplex PCR. The DNA gave D and trimming, while V, J and clone size come from that table. The sample contains over 150,000 clones, 80% to 85% of which appear only once. This specimen comes from a study of blood T cell repertoires in COVID-19. On the study more broadly: Whether acute or convalescent, the COVID-19 samples came from the United States, Italy and Spain. The cDNA or gDNA used as material had been derived from T cells, B-cell-depleted T cells, or PBMCs.

The source is a woman aged 80 or older with active or convalescent COVID-19. The sequencing sample was made of peripheral blood. The chain employs TRBV5-8 and TRBJ1-5; 7 positions agree with TRBD1. The CDR3 DNA reads TGTGCCAGCAGCTACCGGGACAGTTATAGCAATCAGCCCCAGCATTTT. Protein: CASSYRDSYSNQPQHF.